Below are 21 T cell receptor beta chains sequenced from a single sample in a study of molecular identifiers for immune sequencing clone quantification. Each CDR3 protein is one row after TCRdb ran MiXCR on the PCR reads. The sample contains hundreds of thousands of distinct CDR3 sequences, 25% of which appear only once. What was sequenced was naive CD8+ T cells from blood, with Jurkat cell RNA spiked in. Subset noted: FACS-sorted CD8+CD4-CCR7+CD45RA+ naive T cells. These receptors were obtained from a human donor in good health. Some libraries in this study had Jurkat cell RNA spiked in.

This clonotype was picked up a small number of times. Here the CDR3 DNA reads TGTGCCAGCAGCTTTAGAGCAGGGGCCGAGCAGTACTTC. Translation gives CASSFRAGAEQYF. The chain uses TRBV7-9 and TRBJ2-7; D possibly corresponds to TRBD1 (6 bases). CDR3 length: 13 amino acids. V dropped 3 bases and J dropped 6 bases, with 12 bases sitting between them. Germline-derived CDR1 and CDR2 are SEHNR and FQNEAQ (reference sequence).

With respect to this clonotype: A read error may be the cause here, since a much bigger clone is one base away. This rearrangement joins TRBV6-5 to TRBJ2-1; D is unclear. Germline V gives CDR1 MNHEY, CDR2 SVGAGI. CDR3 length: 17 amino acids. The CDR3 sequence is CASSSILREDSGYEQSF. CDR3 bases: TGTGCCAGCAGCTCAATCCTCCGCGAGGATAGTGGTTATGAGCAGTCCTTC.

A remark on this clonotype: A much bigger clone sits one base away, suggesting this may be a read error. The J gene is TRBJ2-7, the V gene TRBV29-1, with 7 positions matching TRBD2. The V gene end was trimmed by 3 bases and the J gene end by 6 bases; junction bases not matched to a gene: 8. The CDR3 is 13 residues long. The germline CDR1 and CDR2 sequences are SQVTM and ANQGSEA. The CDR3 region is CSVDTRTSVEQYF. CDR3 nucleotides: TGCAGCGTTGATACCCGGACTAGTGTCGAGCAGTACTTC.

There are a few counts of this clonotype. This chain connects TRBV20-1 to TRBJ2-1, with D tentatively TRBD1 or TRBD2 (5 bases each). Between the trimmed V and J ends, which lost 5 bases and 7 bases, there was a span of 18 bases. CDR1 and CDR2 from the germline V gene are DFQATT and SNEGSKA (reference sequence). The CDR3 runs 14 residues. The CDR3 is CSALRLGEYNEQFF. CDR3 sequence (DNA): TGCAGTGCTCTAAGACTGGGGGAATATAATGAGCAGTTCTTC.

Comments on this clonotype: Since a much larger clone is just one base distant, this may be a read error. DNA of the CDR3: TGTGCCAGCAGTTACCTTTTAACTCCACACCTCTCTGGGGCCAACGTCCCGACTTTC. It yields the protein CASSYLLTPHLSGANVPTF. The gene calls are TRBV6-6 and TRBJ2-6, with a tentative D call TRBD1 (5 bases). The CDR3 totals 19 residues. The germline V gene has CDR1 MNHNY and CDR2 SVGAGI (reference sequence).

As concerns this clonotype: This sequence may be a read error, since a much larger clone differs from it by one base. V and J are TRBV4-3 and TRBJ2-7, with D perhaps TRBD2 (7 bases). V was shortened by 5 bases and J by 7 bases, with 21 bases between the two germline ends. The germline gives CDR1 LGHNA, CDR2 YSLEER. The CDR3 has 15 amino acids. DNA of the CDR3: TGCGCCAGCAGCGAAGGACAGCGGGACCACAATGAGCAGTACTTC. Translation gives CASSEGQRDHNEQYF.

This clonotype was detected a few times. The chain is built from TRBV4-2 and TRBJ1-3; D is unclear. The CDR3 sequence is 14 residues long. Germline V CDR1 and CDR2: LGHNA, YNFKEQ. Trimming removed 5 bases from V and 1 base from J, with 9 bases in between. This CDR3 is CASSLGMSGNTIYF. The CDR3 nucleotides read TGTGCCAGCAGCTTGGGGATGTCTGGAAACACCATATATTTT.

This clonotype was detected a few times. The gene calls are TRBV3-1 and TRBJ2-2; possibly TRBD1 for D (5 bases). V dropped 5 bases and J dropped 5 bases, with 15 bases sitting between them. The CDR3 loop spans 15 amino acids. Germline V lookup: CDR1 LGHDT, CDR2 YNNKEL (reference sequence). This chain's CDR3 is CASSSPSRDTGELFF. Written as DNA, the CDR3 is TGTGCCAGCAGCTCCCCCAGCAGGGATACCGGGGAGCTGTTTTTT.

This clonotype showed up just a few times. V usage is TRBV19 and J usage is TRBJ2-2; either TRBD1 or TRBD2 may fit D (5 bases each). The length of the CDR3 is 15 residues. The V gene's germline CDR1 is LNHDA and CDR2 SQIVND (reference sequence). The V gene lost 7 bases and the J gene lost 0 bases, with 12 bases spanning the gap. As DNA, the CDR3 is TGTGCCAGTACCCCAGGGACCTCGAACACCGGGGAGCTGTTTTTT. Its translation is CASTPGTSNTGELFF.

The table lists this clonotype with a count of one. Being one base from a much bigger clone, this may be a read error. The CDR3 sequence: CVSSPIITVEAFF. CDR3 bases: TGTGTCAGCAGTCCCATAATCACAGTTGAAGCTTTCTTT. The V and J genes are TRBV12-3 or TRBV12-4 and TRBJ1-1; unclear D gene. The CDR3 is 13 residues long.

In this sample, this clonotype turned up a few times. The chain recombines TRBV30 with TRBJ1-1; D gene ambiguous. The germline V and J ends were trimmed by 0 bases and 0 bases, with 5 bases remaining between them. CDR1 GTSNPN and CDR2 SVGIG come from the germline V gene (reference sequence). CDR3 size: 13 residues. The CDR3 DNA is TGTGCCTGGAGTGTAAATATGAACACTGAAGCTTTCTTT. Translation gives CAWSVNMNTEAFF.

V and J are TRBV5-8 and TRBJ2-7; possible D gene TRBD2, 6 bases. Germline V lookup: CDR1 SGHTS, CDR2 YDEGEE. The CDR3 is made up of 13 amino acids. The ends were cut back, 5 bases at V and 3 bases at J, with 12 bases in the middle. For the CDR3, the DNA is TGTGCCAGCAGGGAGCGGGTGGACTACGAGCAGTACTTC. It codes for CASRERVDYEQYF.

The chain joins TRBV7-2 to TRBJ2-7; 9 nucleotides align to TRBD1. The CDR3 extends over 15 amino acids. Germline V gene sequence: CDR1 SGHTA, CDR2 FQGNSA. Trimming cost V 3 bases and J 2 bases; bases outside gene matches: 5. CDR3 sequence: CASSFTGGATYEQYF. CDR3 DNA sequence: TGTGCCAGCAGCTTCACAGGGGGCGCGACCTACGAGCAGTACTTC.

The DNA for the CDR3 is TGCGCCAGCAGTCCTCGGTGCCGTTTAGGGGGATACGAGCAGTACTTC. This translates into CASSPRCRLGGYEQYF. This rearrangement joins TRBV23-1 to TRBJ2-7, with D tentatively TRBD1 (6 bases). TRBV23-1 is an ORF, and what it does is uncertain. V lost 4 bases to trimming and J lost 4 bases, with 20 bases between them. This CDR3 comprises 16 residues.

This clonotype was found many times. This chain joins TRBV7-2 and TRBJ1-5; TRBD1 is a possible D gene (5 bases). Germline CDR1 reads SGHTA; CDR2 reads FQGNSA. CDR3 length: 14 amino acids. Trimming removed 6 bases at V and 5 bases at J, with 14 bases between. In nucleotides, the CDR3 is TGTGCCAGCAGTTCTGCCCAGGGCTATCAGCCCCAGCATTTT. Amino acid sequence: CASSSAQGYQPQHF.

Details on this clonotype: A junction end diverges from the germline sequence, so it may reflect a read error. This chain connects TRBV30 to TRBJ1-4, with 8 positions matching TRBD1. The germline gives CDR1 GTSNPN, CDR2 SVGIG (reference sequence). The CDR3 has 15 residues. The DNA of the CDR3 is TGTGCCTGGAGTGCCGATAGCAGGGGGCGAGAAAAACTGCTTTTT. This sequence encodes CAWSADSRGREKLLF. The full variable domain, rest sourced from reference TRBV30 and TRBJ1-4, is SQTIHQWPATLVQPVGSPLSLECTVEGTSNPNLYWYRQAAGRGLQLLFYSVGIGQISSEVPQNLSASRPQDRQFILSSKKLLLSDSGFYLCAWSADSRGREKLLFGSGTQLSVL.

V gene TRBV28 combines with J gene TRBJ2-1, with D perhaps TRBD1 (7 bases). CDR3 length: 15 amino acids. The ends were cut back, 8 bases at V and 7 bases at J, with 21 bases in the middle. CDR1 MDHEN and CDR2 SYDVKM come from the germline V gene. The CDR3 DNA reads TGTGCCAGCTTTAGCCATAACTCAGGGGGGAATGAGCAGTTCTTC. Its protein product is CASFSHNSGGNEQFF.

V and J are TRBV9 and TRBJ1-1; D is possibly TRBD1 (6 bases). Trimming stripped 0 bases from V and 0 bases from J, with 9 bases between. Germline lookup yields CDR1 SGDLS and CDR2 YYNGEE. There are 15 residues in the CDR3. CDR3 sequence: CASSVETGMNTEAFF. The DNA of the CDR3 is TGTGCCAGCAGCGTAGAAACAGGGATGAACACTGAAGCTTTCTTT. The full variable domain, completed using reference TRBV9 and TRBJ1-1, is DSGVTQTPKHLITATGQRVTLRCSPRSGDLSVYWYQQSLDQGLQFLIQYYNGEERAKGNILERFSAQQFPDLHSELNLSSLELGDSALYFCASSVETGMNTEAFFGQGTRLTVV.

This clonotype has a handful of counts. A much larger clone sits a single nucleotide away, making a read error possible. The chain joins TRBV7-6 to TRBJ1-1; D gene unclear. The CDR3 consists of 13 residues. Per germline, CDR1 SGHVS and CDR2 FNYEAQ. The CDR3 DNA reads TGTGCCTGCAGCCCTGAAGTACGAACTGAAGCTTTCTTT. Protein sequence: CACSPEVRTEAFF. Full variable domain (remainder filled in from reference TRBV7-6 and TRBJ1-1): GAGVSQSPRYKVTKRGQDVALRCDPISGHVSLYWYRQALGQGPEFLTYFNYEAQQDKSGLPNDRFSAERPEGSISTLTIQRTEQRDSAMYRCACSPEVRTEAFFGQGTRLTVV.

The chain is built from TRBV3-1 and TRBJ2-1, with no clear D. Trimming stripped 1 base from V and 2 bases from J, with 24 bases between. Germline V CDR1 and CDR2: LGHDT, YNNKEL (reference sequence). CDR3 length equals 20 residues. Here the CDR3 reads CASSQAASSPHGVPYNEQFF. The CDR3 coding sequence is TGTGCCAGCAGCCAAGCAGCCTCATCCCCACATGGAGTTCCCTACAATGAGCAGTTCTTC.

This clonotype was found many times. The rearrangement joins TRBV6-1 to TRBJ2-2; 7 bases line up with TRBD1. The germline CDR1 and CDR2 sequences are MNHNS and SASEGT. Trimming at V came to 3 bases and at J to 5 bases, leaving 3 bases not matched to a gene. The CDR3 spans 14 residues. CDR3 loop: CASSETGITGELFF. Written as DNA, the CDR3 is TGTGCCAGCAGTGAGACAGGGATTACCGGGGAGCTGTTTTTT.